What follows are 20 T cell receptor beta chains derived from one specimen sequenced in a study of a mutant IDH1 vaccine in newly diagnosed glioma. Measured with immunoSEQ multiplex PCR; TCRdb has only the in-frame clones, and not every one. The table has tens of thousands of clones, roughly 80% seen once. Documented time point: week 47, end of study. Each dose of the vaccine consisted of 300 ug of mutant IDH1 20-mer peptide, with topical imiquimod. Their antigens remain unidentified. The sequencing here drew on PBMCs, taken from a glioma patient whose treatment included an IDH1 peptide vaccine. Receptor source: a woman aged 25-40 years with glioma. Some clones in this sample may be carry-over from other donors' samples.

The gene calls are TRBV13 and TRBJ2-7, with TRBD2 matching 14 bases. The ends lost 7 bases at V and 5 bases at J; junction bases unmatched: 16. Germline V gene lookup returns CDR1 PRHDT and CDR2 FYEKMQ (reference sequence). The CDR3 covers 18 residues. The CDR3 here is CASNSRGTSGRISDEQYF. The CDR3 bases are TGTGCCAGCAATTCACGCGGGACTAGCGGGAGAATCAGCGACGAGCAGTACTTC.

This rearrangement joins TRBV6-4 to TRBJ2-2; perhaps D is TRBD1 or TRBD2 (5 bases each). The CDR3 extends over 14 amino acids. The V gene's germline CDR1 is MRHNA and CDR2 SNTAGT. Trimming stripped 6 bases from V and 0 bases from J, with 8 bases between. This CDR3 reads CASSGDPNTGELFF. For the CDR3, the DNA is TGTGCCAGCAGCGGGGACCCGAACACCGGGGAGCTGTTTTTT.

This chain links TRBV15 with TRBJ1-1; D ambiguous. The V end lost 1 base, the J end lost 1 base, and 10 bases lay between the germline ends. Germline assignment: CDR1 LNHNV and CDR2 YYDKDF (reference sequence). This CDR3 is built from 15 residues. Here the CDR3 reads CATSRGRIGNTEAFF. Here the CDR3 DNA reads TGTGCCACCAGCAGAGGGAGGATAGGGAACACTGAAGCTTTCTTT.

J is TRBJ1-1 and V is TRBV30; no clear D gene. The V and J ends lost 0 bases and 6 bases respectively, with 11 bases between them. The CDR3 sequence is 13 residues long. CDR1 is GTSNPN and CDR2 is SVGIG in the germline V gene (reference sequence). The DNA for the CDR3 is TGTGCCTGGAGTGTACTTAGGGCTGCTGAAGCTTTCTTT. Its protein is CAWSVLRAAEAFF. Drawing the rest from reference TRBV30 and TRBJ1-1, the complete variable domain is SQTIHQWPATLVQPVGSPLSLECTVEGTSNPNLYWYRQAAGRGLQLLFYSVGIGQISSEVPQNLSASRPQDRQFILSSKKLLLSDSGFYLCAWSVLRAAEAFFGQGTRLTVV.

The CDR3 loop reads CASSYSGGNTEAFF. The CDR3 DNA is TGTGCCAGCAGTTACTCGGGGGGGAACACTGAAGCTTTCTTT. The gene calls are TRBV6-5 and TRBJ1-1; D perhaps matches TRBD1 (5 bases). The CDR3 contains 14 residues. Germline V gene data show CDR1 as MNHEY and CDR2 as SVGAGI. The V gene lost 0 bases and the J gene lost 1 base, with 6 bases spanning the gap.

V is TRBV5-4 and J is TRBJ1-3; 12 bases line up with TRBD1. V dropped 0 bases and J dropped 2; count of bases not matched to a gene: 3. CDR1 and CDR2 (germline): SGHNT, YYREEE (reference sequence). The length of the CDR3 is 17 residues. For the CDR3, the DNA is TGTGCCAGCAGCTTGGCCGGGACAGGGGGCACTGGAAACACCATATATTTT. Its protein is CASSLAGTGGTGNTIYF.

As DNA, the CDR3 is TGTGCCAGCAGCCTGGGGGTAAACTCTGGAAACACCATATATTTT. Its translation is CASSLGVNSGNTIYF. The chain joins TRBV6-6 to TRBJ1-3, with D possibly matching TRBD1 (5 bases). Germline-derived CDR1 and CDR2 are MNHNY and SVGAGI (reference sequence). V was pared by 6 bases and J by 0 bases, with 12 bases between. The CDR3 covers 15 residues.

The CDR3 here is CASSESQDGRTEAFF. CDR3 in DNA: TGTGCCAGCAGTGAAAGCCAGGACGGCAGAACTGAAGCTTTCTTT. The chain recombines TRBV2 with TRBJ1-1; D gene uncertain. Per the germline V gene, CDR1 is SNHLY and CDR2 is FYNNEI. Trimming shortened V by 2 bases and J by 5 bases, and 15 bases separated the two germline ends. The CDR3 extends over 15 amino acids.

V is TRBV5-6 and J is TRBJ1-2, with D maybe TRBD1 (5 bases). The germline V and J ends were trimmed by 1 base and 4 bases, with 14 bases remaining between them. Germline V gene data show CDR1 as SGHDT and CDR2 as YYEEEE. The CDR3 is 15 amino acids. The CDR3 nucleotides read TGTGCCAGCAGCTTGCGGGCAGGGAGGGGCTATGGCTACACCTTC. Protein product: CASSLRAGRGYGYTF.

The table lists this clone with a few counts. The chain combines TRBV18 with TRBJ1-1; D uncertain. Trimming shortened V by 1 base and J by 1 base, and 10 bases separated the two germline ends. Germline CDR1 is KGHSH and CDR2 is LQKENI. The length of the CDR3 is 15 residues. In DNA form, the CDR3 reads TGTGCCAGCTCACCACAGGCGGTCGAGAACACTGAAGCTTTCTTT. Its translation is CASSPQAVENTEAFF.

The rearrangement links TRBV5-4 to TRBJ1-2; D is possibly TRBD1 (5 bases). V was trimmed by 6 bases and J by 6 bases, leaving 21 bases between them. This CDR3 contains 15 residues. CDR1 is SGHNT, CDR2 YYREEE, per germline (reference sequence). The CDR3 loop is CASKGWGGKVDGYTF. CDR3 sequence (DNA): TGTGCCAGCAAGGGTTGGGGGGGAAAAGTCGATGGCTACACCTTC.

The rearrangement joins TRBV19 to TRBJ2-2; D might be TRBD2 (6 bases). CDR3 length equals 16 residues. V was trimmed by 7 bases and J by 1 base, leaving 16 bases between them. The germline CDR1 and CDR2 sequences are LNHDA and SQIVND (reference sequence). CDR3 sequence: CASTPRGTRNTGELFF. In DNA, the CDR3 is TGTGCCAGTACCCCTCGGGGGACCCGGAACACCGGGGAGCTGTTTTTT.

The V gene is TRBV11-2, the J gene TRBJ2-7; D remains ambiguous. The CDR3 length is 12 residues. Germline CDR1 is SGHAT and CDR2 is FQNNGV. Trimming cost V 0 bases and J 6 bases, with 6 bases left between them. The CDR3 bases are TGTGCCAGCAGCTTAGATCTAGGCGAGCAGTACTTC. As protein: CASSLDLGEQYF.

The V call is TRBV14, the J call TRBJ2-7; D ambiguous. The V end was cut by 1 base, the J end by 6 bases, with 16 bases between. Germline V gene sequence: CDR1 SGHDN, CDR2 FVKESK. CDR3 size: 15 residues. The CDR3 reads CASSQGAPGWREQYF. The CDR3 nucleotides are TGTGCCAGCAGCCAAGGAGCCCCGGGCTGGCGCGAGCAGTACTTC. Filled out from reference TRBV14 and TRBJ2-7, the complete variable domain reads EAGVTQFPSHSVIEKGQTVTLRCDPISGHDNLYWYRRVMGKEIKFLLHFVKESKQDESGMPNNRFLAERTGGTYSTLKVQPAELEDSGVYFCASSQGAPGWREQYFGPGTRLTVT.

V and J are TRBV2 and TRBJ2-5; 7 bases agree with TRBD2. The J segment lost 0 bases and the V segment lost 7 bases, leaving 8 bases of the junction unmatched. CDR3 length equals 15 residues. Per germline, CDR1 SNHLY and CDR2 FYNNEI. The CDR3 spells CASTPSGPYQETQYF. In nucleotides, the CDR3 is TGTGCCAGCACACCTAGCGGCCCGTACCAAGAGACCCAGTACTTC. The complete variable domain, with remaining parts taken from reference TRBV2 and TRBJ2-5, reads EPEVTQTPSHQVTQMGQEVILRCVPISNHLYFYWYRQILGQKVEFLVSFYNNEISEKSEIFDDQFSVERPDGSNFTLKIRSTKLEDSAMYFCASTPSGPYQETQYFGPGTRLLVL.

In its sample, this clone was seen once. DNA for the CDR3: TGTGCCTGGAGCGGGGGTCTCACAGATACGCAGTATTTT. As protein: CAWSGGLTDTQYF. This chain connects TRBV30 to TRBJ2-3; weak D call: TRBD2 (6 bases). The V and J ends lost 3 bases and 2 bases respectively, with 9 bases between them. Germline CDR1 GTSNPN, CDR2 SVGIG (reference sequence). The CDR3 covers 13 residues.

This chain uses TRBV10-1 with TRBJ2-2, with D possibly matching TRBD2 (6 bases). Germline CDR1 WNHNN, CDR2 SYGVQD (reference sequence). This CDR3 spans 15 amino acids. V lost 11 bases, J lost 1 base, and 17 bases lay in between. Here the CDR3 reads CAAGSSLRNTGELFF. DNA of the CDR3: TGCGCCGCGGGGAGTTCCCTAAGGAACACCGGGGAGCTGTTTTTT.

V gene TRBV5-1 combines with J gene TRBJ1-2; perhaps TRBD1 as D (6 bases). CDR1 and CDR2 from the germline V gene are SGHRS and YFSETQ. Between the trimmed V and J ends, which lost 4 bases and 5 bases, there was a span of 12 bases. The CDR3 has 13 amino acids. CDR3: CASSPGTRYGYTF. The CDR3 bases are TGCGCCAGCAGCCCCGGGACACGGTATGGCTACACCTTC.

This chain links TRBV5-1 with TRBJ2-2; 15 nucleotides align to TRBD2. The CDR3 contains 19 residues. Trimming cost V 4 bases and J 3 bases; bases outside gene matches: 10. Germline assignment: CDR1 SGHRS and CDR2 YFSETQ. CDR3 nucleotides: TGCGCCAGCAGCATCCTGGGACTAGCGGGAGGAGGGGACACCGGGGAGCTGTTTTTT. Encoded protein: CASSILGLAGGGDTGELFF.

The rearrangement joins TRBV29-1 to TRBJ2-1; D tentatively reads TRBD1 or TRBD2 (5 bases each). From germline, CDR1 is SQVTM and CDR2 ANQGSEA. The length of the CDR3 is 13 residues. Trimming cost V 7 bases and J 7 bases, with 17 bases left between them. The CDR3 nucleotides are TGCAGCGGGACGGCCAGCTGGGGGAATGAGCAGTTCTTC. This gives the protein CSGTASWGNEQFF.